The rows below give T cell receptor beta chains drawn from one sample of a study of graft-versus-host responses after intestinal transplantation. These receptors lack a known antigen. The repertoire was sequenced with immunoSEQ multiplex PCR; TCRdb's copy has only in-frame clones and lacks some. The sample lists 80,000 to 95,000 clones, about 93% seen once, with roughly 2% in the top ten. The source material was unstimulated CD8+ T cells sorted from spleen or lymph node cells, sampled before intestinal transplant. The receptors derive from a human donor who received an intestinal transplant. CDR3s include the opening cysteine and the closing phenylalanine or tryptophan. A clone size is listed for some rows: how often the clone was seen (once, few, many), or a class if it is expanded.

clone_size	v_call	j_call	cdr3_aa
few	TRBV7-8	TRBJ1-3	CASTPGGSSGNTIYF
few	TRBV5-1	TRBJ1-1	CASSSLQGVNTEAFF
.	TRBV19	TRBJ2-1	CASTHSGGVYNEQFF
.	TRBV6-1	TRBJ2-5	CASSRTSGVMETQYF
.	TRBV11-2	TRBJ2-7	CASSSRGLGAHYEQYF
.	TRBV13	TRBJ2-4	CASSPRTGRNIQYF
.	TRBV7-2	TRBJ2-3	CASSPRLAPDADTQYF
.	TRBV27	TRBJ1-1	CASSLLRGQGPDTEAFF
.	TRBV27	TRBJ2-2	CATRQGVGELFF
.	TRBV4-3	TRBJ1-5	CASSQDDRVANQPQHF
.	TRBV10-3	TRBJ2-1	CAISGRGDEQFF
.	TRBV2	TRBJ2-2	CASSDRQGARDGELFF
.	TRBV4-3	TRBJ2-7	CASSPGQGSNEQYF
.	TRBV4-3	TRBJ1-2	CASSQNRDTDYGYTF
few	TRBV10-2	TRBJ2-7	CASSEPHLAGTVTYEQYF
.	TRBV25-1	TRBJ1-5	CASSDGSDQPQHF
few	TRBV18	TRBJ2-1	CASSPNPSAASGYNEQFF
.	TRBV4-3	TRBJ1-2	CASSEESRGLNYGYTF
.	TRBV10-2	TRBJ1-2	CASSEAGTVRYGYTF
.	TRBV7-9	TRBJ1-4	CASSLASEEKLFF
.	TRBV9	TRBJ1-2	CASSVGALAGQGAYGYTF
.	TRBV4-3	TRBJ1-4	CASSQDSFGATNEKLFF
.	TRBV5-1	TRBJ1-1	CASSLGHPLGGNTEAFF
.	TRBV6-6	TRBJ1-1	CASRGAMNTEAFF
.	TRBV27	TRBJ1-2	CASSPGRGSYGYTF
.	TRBV4-3	TRBJ2-3	CASSQAPLAGEVDTQYF
.	TRBV27	TRBJ1-2	CASSLSTGNYGYTF
.	TRBV7-9	TRBJ2-5	CASSLGTDEETQYF
.	TRBV11-3	TRBJ2-1	CASSLRDRDNEQFF
.	TRBV10-3	TRBJ2-5	CAISTGLAGVPGETQYF
.	TRBV7-9	TRBJ2-1	CASSSPGRGSGGLDEQFF
.	TRBV4-3	TRBJ2-1	CASSRGGPDEQFF
.	TRBV4-3	TRBJ1-1	CASSRTGETEAFF
.	TRBV7-2	TRBJ2-1	CASSTRTSGVYNEQFF
.	TRBV5-6	TRBJ2-3	CASTINSGDTQYF
.	TRBV6-5	TRBJ1-2	CASSYSIGHAAGGYTF
.	TRBV9	TRBJ2-2	CASTPPGQGGTGELFF
.	TRBV7-2	TRBJ2-7	CASSLTAGATYEQYF
.	TRBV27	TRBJ1-5	CASLPSTGTNQPQHF
.	TRBV28	TRBJ1-2	CASSLGWGQGHGYTF
.	TRBV11-3	TRBJ1-1	CASSLPGVGEAFF
.	TRBV5-6	TRBJ2-2	CASSPGTGATGELFF
.	TRBV5-1	TRBJ2-2	CASSFAWTGDPGELFF